The T cell receptor beta chain described here comes from a study of blood T cell repertoires in COVID-19. At the level of the study: Samples came from the United States, Italy and Spain, spanning acute and convalescent COVID-19. T cells, B-cell-depleted T cells, or PBMCs supplied cDNA or gDNA.

Under the authors' procedure: Nucleated cell counts were estimated from reference gene primer amplification. TCRdb keeps only in-frame clones here, not all; method: immunoSEQ multiplex PCR. Clonal size and the V and J genes are those of that table, whereas D and trimming came from the DNA. Altogether 130,000 or so clones are present, under 85% being singletons, with the ten largest covering more than 9%. V was clipped by 6 bases and J by 5 bases, with 10 bases between them. The CDR3 sequence is 12 residues long. In germline, CDR1 is SGHAT, CDR2 FQNNGV. This chain connects TRBV11-2 to TRBJ1-1; D remains ambiguous. This receptor was obtained from a woman aged 55-70 years with acute or convalescent COVID-19. Sequenced sample: peripheral blood. The CDR3 region has the DNA TGTGCCAGCAGACCCGGTTGGACTGAAGCTTTCTTT. This encodes CASRPGWTEAFF. Drawing the rest from reference TRBV11-2 and TRBJ1-1, the complete variable domain is EAGVAQSPRYKIIEKRQSVAFWCNPISGHATLYWYQQILGQGPKLLIQFQNNGVVDDSQLPKDRFSAERLKGVDSTLKIQPAKLEDSAVYLCASRPGWTEAFFGQGTRLTVV.